This entry lists 26 T cell receptor beta chains sequenced from one sample in a study of response to subunit inactivated influenza vaccine. TCRdb analysed the RT-PCR reads with MiXCR anew, one entry per CDR3 protein. The table lists around 200,000 distinct CDR3 sequences, approximately 12% of them singletons. The data also belong to a second study, concerning T cells expressing NK-cell markers. As that study records: A 5'RACE template switching approach incorporating UMIs was used to make TCR beta cDNA.

The source was CD8+ T cells sorted from PBMCs, collected less than 13 days after vaccination. These TCRs come from a man aged 50 to 59 who received an inactivated influenza vaccine.

This clonotype was counted ten times or more. This sequence joins TRBV12-3 or TRBV12-4 and TRBJ1-3; D is uncertain. This CDR3 spans 12 amino acids. V lost 5 bases to trimming and J lost 2 bases, with 4 bases between them. The CDR3 sequence: CASSPTGNTIYF. The CDR3 nucleotides are TGTGCCAGCAGTCCAACTGGAAACACCATATATTTT.

This clonotype was counted only a few times. The gene calls are TRBV5-1 and TRBJ2-7, with 8 bases lining up with TRBD1. Germline values: CDR1 SGHRS, CDR2 YFSETQ. Trimming took 6 bases from V and 1 from J; bases not matched to a gene: 9. The CDR3 has 15 residues. CDR3 region: CASTTWTGRSYEQYF. The CDR3 DNA reads TGCGCCAGCACGACCTGGACAGGGAGATCCTACGAGCAGTACTTC. Complete variable domain (other parts from reference TRBV5-1 and TRBJ2-7): KAGVTQTPRYLIKTRGQQVTLSCSPISGHRSVSWYQQTPGQGLQFLFEYFSETQRNKGNFPGRFSGRQFSNSRSEMNVSTLELGDSALYLCASTTWTGRSYEQYFGPGTRLTVT.

This clonotype was detected only a few times. The chain recombines TRBV5-1 with TRBJ1-6, with unresolved D. Germline lookup yields CDR1 SGHRS and CDR2 YFSETQ. V was pared by 4 bases and J by 6 bases, with 17 bases between. There are 16 residues in the CDR3. CDR3 nucleotide sequence: TGCGCCAGCAGCGTGTACGGTGGGTCGGGTAATTCACCCCTCCACTTT. Protein: CASSVYGGSGNSPLHF.

This clonotype has more than one count but fewer than ten. The V gene is TRBV30, the J gene TRBJ2-2; weak D call: TRBD1 (5 bases). Trimming removed 5 bases at V and 0 bases at J, with 16 bases between. The germline gives CDR1 GTSNPN, CDR2 SVGIG (reference sequence). This CDR3 region has 16 residues. DNA for the CDR3: TGTGCCTGGCTAATCGCAGGGTCCTCGAACACCGGGGAGCTGTTTTTT. Amino acid sequence: CAWLIAGSSNTGELFF. The full variable domain, in which reference TRBV30 and TRBJ2-2 provide the parts outside the CDR3, is SQTIHQWPATLVQPVGSPLSLECTVEGTSNPNLYWYRQAAGRGLQLLFYSVGIGQISSEVPQNLSASRPQDRQFILSSKKLLLSDSGFYLCAWLIAGSSNTGELFFGEGSRLTVL.

The sample holds many counts of this clonotype. The genes are TRBV29-1 and TRBJ2-7, with 8 bases that match TRBD1. The trim removed 2 bases at V and 3 bases at J, leaving 6 bases unmatched. This CDR3 spans 14 amino acids. Germline V gene lookup returns CDR1 SQVTM and CDR2 ANQGSEA. CDR3 nucleotides: TGCAGCGTTGAATTAGGACAGGGTGACTACGAGCAGTACTTC. The encoded protein is CSVELGQGDYEQYF.

V is TRBV9 and J is TRBJ1-1, with D possibly TRBD1 on 5 matching bases. The V gene's germline CDR1 is SGDLS and CDR2 YYNGEE. The CDR3 covers 15 residues. The ends were cut back, 0 bases at V and 5 bases at J, with 14 bases in the middle. Written as DNA, the CDR3 is TGTGCCAGCAGCGTAGGTTGGGGGAAAGGGACTGAAGCTTTCTTT. Translated: CASSVGWGKGTEAFF.

In its sample, this clonotype was seen a few times. The V and J genes are TRBV7-8 and TRBJ2-7; unclear D gene. CDR1 and CDR2 from the germline V gene are SGHVS and FQNEAQ. The CDR3 runs 13 residues. Trimming pared 5 bases from V and 5 bases from J, leaving 13 bases between. As DNA, the CDR3 is TGTGCCAGCAGCCACCAATTAAGGGACGAGCAGTACTTC. Its protein is CASSHQLRDEQYF.

This clonotype was detected a few times. The gene calls are TRBV6-5 and TRBJ1-2; D perhaps matches TRBD1 (5 bases). CDR1 and CDR2 (germline): MNHEY, SVGAGI. Trimming removed 2 bases from V and 4 bases from J, with 14 bases in between. CDR3 length: 15 residues. CDR3 DNA sequence: TGTGCCAGCAGTTACCAACCCGGGGGATCCTATGGCTACACCTTC. Encoded protein: CASSYQPGGSYGYTF.

This clonotype was counted between two and nine times. The chain joins TRBV19 to TRBJ1-2; 7 bases are a match to TRBD1. Germline V lookup: CDR1 LNHDA, CDR2 SQIVND (reference sequence). Unmatched junction bases numbered 3, after V lost 4 bases and J lost 4 bases. The CDR3 covers 13 residues. The CDR3 sequence: CASSTGTVYGYTF. The CDR3 nucleotides are TGTGCCAGTAGTACGGGGACAGTCTATGGCTACACCTTC.

This sequence joins TRBV15 and TRBJ2-1; TRBD1 aligns across 12 bases. Germline lookup yields CDR1 LNHNV and CDR2 YYDKDF (reference sequence). CDR3 length equals 16 residues. The J segment lost 2 bases and the V segment lost 4 bases, leaving 3 bases of the junction unmatched. DNA of the CDR3: TGTGCCACCAGCAAGGGACAGGGGGCCGCCTACAATGAGCAGTTCTTC. Translating gives CATSKGQGAAYNEQFF. The whole variable domain, remainder taken from reference TRBV15 and TRBJ2-1, is DAMVIQNPRYQVTQFGKPVTLSCSQTLNHNVMYWYQQKSSQAPKLLFHYYDKDFNNEADTPDNFQSRRPNTSFCFLDIRSPGLGDTAMYLCATSKGQGAAYNEQFFGPGTRLTVL.

The table lists this clonotype with many counts. The chain couples TRBV5-5 to TRBJ2-2, with TRBD2 as a possible D gene (6 bases). CDR1 and CDR2 (germline): SGHKS, YYEKEE (reference sequence). The germline V and J ends were trimmed by 3 bases and 7 bases, with 13 bases remaining between them. This CDR3 has 14 residues. This CDR3 reads CASSSEGYGGELFF. CDR3 in DNA: TGTGCCAGCAGCTCGGAGGGTTACGGCGGGGAGCTGTTTTTT.

The rearrangement links TRBV7-2 to TRBJ2-7; 8 nucleotides agree with TRBD1. From germline, CDR1 is SGHTA and CDR2 FQGNSA. The CDR3 has 14 amino acids. V lost 6 bases, J lost 6 bases, and 10 bases stayed unmatched. DNA for the CDR3: TGTGCCAGCAGTTTATATTGGACAGGGATCGAGCAGTACTTC. Protein sequence: CASSLYWTGIEQYF.

This clonotype was counted a few times. The rearrangement joins TRBV11-1 to TRBJ2-3; the D gene is possibly TRBD2 (6 bases). This CDR3 is 21 amino acids long. Germline CDR1 and CDR2: SGHAT and FQDESV (reference sequence). V was clipped by 4 bases and J by 2 bases, with 31 bases between them. CDR3 DNA sequence: TGTGCCAGCAGCTCTACCTCGAGACAGAGATTTACGGGGGAACTCACAGATACGCAGTATTTT. Its protein is CASSSTSRQRFTGELTDTQYF. Supplemented by reference TRBV11-1 and TRBJ2-3, the full variable domain reads EAEVAQSPRYKITEKSQAVAFWCDPISGHATLYWYRQILGQGPELLVQFQDESVVDDSQLPKDRFSAERLKGVDSTLKIQPAELGDSAMYLCASSSTSRQRFTGELTDTQYFGPGTRLTVL.

This clonotype was recorded a few times. V and J are TRBV27 and TRBJ2-7, with TRBD1 as a possible D gene (6 bases). V lost 2 bases, J lost 5 bases, and 13 bases lay in between. This CDR3 has 14 amino acids. Looked up from germline, CDR1 is MNHEY and CDR2 is SMNVEV (reference sequence). CDR3 protein: CASSLQRRGHEQYF. The CDR3 nucleotides are TGTGCCAGCAGTTTACAGCGCAGGGGCCACGAGCAGTACTTC.

This chain uses TRBV20-1 with TRBJ2-6, with unresolved D. With 8 bases removed from V and 1 base from J, the gap between germline ends came to 3 bases. There are 11 residues in the CDR3. The germline CDR1 and CDR2 sequences are DFQATT and SNEGSKA (reference sequence). As DNA, the CDR3 is TGCAGTTCTTCTGGGGCCAACGTCCTGACTTTC. Translated, it gives CSSSGANVLTF.

The gene calls are TRBV5-6 and TRBJ2-1; 8 positions agree with TRBD2. This CDR3 is built from 16 residues. The ends lost 0 bases at V and 3 bases at J; junction bases unmatched: 5. The germline V gene has CDR1 SGHDT and CDR2 YYEEEE. The CDR3 is CASSLGGTSVYNEQFF. The CDR3 coding sequence is TGTGCCAGCAGCTTGGGTGGGACTAGTGTCTACAATGAGCAGTTCTTC.

In DNA, the CDR3 is TGTGCCAGCAGTCATGGCGGGAGAGGCTACGAGCAGTACTTC. Translation: CASSHGGRGYEQYF. The J gene is TRBJ2-7, the V gene TRBV27; 7 bases line up with TRBD2. CDR1 and CDR2 (germline): MNHEY, SMNVEV (reference sequence). The trim removed 5 bases at V and 3 bases at J, leaving 7 bases unmatched. This CDR3 has 14 amino acids.

V and J are TRBV28 and TRBJ2-5; 10 bases line up with TRBD2. This CDR3 comprises 16 residues. Losses at the gene ends were 5 bases for V and 0 bases for J; bases not matched to a gene: 6. CDR1 and CDR2 from the germline V gene are MDHEN and SYDVKM. CDR3 sequence reads: CASSPPGLAYQETQYF. DNA for the CDR3: TGTGCCAGCAGTCCTCCGGGACTAGCGTACCAAGAGACCCAGTACTTC.

This clonotype was detected only a few times. The chain links TRBV5-1 to TRBJ2-1, with D tentatively TRBD2 (6 bases). The CDR3 is 16 amino acids. Germline values: CDR1 SGHRS, CDR2 YFSETQ. V lost 6 bases to trimming and J lost 0 bases, with 16 bases between them. The CDR3 reads CASTDVGRDSYNEQFF. CDR3 DNA sequence: TGCGCCAGCACCGATGTGGGGCGGGACTCCTACAATGAGCAGTTCTTC.

This clonotype has just a few counts. The CDR3 bases are TGTGCCAGCAGTTTAAGGGGGCGAGGATACGAGCAGTACTTC. This sequence encodes CASSLRGRGYEQYF. The rearrangement uses TRBV12-3 or TRBV12-4 and TRBJ2-7; TRBD1 matches 7 bases. This CDR3 has 14 residues. The V and J ends lost 2 bases and 4 bases, in that order; junction bases with no gene match: 5.

In this sample, this clonotype turned up a few times. This rearrangement joins TRBV7-9 to TRBJ1-1; no definite D call. The CDR3 is 12 residues long. Germline values: CDR1 SEHNR, CDR2 FQNEAQ (reference sequence). Trimming stripped 3 bases from V and 10 bases from J, with 12 bases between. CDR3 loop: CASSFEWFAAFF. The CDR3 coding sequence is TGTGCCAGCAGCTTTGAGTGGTTCGCAGCTTTCTTT. Based on the CDR3 plus reference TRBV7-9 and TRBJ1-1, the full variable domain is DTGVSQNPRHKITKRGQNVTFRCDPISEHNRLYWYRQTLGQGPEFLTYFQNEAQLEKSRLLSDRFSAERPKGSFSTLEIQRTEQGDSAMYLCASSFEWFAAFFGQGTRLTVV.

The V call is TRBV28, the J call TRBJ2-7; 14 nucleotides match TRBD2. V lost 6 bases, J lost 4 bases, and 14 bases stayed unmatched. The V gene's germline CDR1 is MDHEN and CDR2 SYDVKM. This CDR3 region has 18 residues. The CDR3 nucleotides read TGTGCCAGCAGCCCGCTTATCGGACTAGCGGGAGGATCGTACGAGCAGTACTTC. This codes for CASSPLIGLAGGSYEQYF.

This clonotype showed up just a few times. A junction end diverges from the germline sequence, so it may reflect a read error. V usage is TRBV7-7 and J usage is TRBJ2-6, with D unresolved. The CDR3 is made up of 19 amino acids. Per the germline V gene, CDR1 is SSHAT and CDR2 is FNYEAQ (reference sequence). The CDR3 DNA follows: TGTGCTAGCAGCTTAGGGCCCTTTCAGCTAAGCTCTGGGGCCAACGTCCTGACTTTC. Protein: CASSLGPFQLSSGANVLTF.

The V and J genes are TRBV4-1 and TRBJ2-2; 10 bases are shared with TRBD2. CDR3 size: 16 residues. V gave up 1 base and J gave up 5 bases; unmatched junction bases: 4. Germline loops: CDR1 MGHRA, CDR2 YSYEKL. In DNA, the CDR3 is TGCGCCAGCAGCCAAGCGGCAGCGGGAGGGACCGGGGAGCTGTTTTTT. This translates into CASSQAAAGGTGELFF.

This rearrangement joins TRBV6-2 or TRBV6-3 to TRBJ2-7; tentatively, D is TRBD1 (6 bases). V was pared by 0 bases and J by 3 bases, with 18 bases between. The CDR3 extends over 17 amino acids. Germline V gene sequence: CDR1 MNHEY, CDR2 SVGEGT. In DNA form, the CDR3 reads TGTGCCAGCAGTTACTCGCGCAGGGGTACATCTTACTACGAGCAGTACTTC. As protein: CASSYSRRGTSYYEQYF.

The chain employs TRBV11-2 and TRBJ2-3, with TRBD2 identical over 9 bases. From germline, CDR1 is SGHAT and CDR2 FQNNGV. V shed 5 bases and J 0 bases; nucleotides not matched to a gene: 12. This CDR3 is built from 18 residues. The CDR3 DNA sequence: TGTGCCAGCAGCAATGGCCTAGCGGGATCTACTAGCACAGATACGCAGTATTTT. It specifies CASSNGLAGSTSTDTQYF.